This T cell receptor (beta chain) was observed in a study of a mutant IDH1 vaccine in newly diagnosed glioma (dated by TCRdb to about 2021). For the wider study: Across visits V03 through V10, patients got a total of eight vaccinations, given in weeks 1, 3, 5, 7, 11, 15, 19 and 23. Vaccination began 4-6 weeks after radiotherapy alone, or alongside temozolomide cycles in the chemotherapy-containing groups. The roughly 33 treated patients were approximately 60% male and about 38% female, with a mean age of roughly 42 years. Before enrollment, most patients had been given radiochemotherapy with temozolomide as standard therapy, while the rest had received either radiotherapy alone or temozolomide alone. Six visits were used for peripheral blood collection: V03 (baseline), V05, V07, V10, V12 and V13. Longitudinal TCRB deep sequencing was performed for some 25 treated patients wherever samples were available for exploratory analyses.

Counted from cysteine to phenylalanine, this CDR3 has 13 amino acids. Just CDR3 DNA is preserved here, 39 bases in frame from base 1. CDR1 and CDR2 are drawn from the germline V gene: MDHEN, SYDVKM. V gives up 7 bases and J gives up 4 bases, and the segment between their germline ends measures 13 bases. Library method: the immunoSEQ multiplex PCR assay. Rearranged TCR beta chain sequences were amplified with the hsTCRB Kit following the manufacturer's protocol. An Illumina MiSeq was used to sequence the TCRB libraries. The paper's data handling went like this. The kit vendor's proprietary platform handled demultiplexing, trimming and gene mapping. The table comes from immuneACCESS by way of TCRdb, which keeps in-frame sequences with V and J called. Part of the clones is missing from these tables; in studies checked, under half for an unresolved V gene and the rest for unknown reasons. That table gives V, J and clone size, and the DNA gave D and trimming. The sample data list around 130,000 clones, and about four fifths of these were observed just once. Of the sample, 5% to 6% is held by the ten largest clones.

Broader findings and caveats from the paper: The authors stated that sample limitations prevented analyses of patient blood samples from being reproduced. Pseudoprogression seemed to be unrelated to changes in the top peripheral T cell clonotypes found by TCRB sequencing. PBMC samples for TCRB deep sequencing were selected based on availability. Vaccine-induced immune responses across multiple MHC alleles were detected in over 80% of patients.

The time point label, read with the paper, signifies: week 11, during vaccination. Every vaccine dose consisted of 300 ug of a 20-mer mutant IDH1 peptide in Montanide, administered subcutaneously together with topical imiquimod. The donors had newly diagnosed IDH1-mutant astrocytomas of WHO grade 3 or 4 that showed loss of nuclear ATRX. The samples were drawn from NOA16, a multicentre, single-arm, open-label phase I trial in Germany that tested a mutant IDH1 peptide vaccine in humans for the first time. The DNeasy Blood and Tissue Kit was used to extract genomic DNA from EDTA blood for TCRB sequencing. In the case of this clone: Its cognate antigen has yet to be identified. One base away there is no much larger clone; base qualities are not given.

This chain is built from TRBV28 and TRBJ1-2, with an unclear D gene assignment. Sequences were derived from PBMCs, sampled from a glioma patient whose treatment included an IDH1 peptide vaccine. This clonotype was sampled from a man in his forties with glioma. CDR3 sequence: CASTVGPAYGYTF. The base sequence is TGTGCCAGCACCGTTGGTCCAGCCTATGGCTACACCTTC.